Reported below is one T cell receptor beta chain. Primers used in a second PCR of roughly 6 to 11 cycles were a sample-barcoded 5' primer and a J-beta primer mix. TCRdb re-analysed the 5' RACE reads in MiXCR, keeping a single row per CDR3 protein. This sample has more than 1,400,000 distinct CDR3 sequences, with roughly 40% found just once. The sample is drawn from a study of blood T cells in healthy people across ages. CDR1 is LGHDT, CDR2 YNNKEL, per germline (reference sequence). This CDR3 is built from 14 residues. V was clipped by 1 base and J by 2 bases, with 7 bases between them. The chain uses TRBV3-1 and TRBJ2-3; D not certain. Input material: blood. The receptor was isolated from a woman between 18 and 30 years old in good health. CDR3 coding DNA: TGTGCCAGCAGCCAAGCCCCTCCCACAGATACGCAGTATTTT. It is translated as CASSQAPPTDTQYF.